The 2 T cell receptor beta chains in this list originate from one sample, sequenced in a study of cytomegalovirus exposure and HLA in healthy donors. Both 60 Vbeta primers and 13 Jbeta primers went into the PCR. Here immunoSEQ multiplex PCR was the method, and the copy in TCRdb shows in-frame clones only, minus some. The sample includes roughly 150,000 clones, approximately 80% of them seen just once. Sequences were obtained from PBMCs. Every receptor here comes from a woman aged 18-29 years in good health and CMV-seronegative.

The rearrangement links TRBV10-2 to TRBJ1-1; D remains ambiguous. The CDR3 is 13 amino acids. V lost 4 bases and J 0 bases, leaving 6 bases between the germline ends. From germline, CDR1 is WSHSY and CDR2 SAAADI. The CDR3 sequence is CASSGEVNTEAFF. CDR3 DNA: TGCGCCAGCAGTGGGGAGGTGAACACTGAAGCTTTCTTT.

The J gene is TRBJ1-5, the V gene TRBV6-5; 8 bases line up with TRBD1. The J segment lost 1 base and the V segment lost 4 bases, leaving 3 bases of the junction unmatched. The CDR3 is made up of 15 amino acids. The germline gives CDR1 MNHEY, CDR2 SVGAGI. CDR3 residues: CASSWGTGSNQPQHF. CDR3 bases: TGTGCCAGCAGTTGGGGGACAGGCAGCAATCAGCCCCAGCATTTT.